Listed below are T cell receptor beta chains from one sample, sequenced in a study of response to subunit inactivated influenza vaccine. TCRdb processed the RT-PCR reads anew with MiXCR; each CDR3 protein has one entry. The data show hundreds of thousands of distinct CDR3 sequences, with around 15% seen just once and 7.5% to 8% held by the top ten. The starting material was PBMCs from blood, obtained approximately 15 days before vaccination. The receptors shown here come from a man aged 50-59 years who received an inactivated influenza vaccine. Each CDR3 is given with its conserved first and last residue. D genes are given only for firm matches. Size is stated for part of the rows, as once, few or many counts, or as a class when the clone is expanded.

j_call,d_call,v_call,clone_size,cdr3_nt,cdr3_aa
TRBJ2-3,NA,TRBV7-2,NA,TGTGCCAGCAGCCCGTCACTTAGCACAGATACGCAGTATTTT,CASSPSLSTDTQYF
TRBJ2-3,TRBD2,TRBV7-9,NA,TGTGCCAGCAGCTTTGACGGGAGGGCAGATACGCAGTATTTT,CASSFDGRADTQYF
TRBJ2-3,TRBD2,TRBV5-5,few,TGTGCCAGCAGCTTGGTTAGCGGGATCACAGATACGCAGTATTTT,CASSLVSGITDTQYF
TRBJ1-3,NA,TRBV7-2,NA,TGTGCCAGCAGCACGGGCCATGGAAACACCATATATTTT,CASSTGHGNTIYF
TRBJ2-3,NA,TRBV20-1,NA,TGCAGTGCTAATTCCGAGGAAGATACGCAGTATTTT,CSANSEEDTQYF
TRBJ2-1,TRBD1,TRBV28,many,TGTGCCAGCAGTGGACAGGGGATAACCTCCTACAATGAGCAGTTCTTC,CASSGQGITSYNEQFF
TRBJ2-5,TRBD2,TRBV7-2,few,TGTGCCAGCAGCCCCTGGGCTAGCGGGGGGAGAGAGACCCAGTACTTC,CASSPWASGGRETQYF
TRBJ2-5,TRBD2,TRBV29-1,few,TGCAGCGTTGTGCTTGGGACTAGGGGGGAGACCCAGTACTTC,CSVVLGTRGETQYF
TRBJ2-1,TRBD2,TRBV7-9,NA,TGTGCCAGCAGCCGAACTAGCGCTGCAAACAATGAGCAGTTCTTC,CASSRTSAANNEQFF
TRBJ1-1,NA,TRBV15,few,TGTGCCACCAGCGTAGGGGGGCTAATGTGGGCTGAAGCTTTCTTT,CATSVGGLMWAEAFF
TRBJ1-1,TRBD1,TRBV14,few,TGTGCCAGCAGCCAAGATTCGGACAGGGGGCAAACTGAAGCTTTCTTT,CASSQDSDRGQTEAFF
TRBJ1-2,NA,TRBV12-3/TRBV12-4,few,TGTGCCAGCAGCATACAGGCCGCATGGGATGGCTACACCTTC,CASSIQAAWDGYTF
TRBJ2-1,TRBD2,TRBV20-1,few,TGCAGTGCAAGGGGACTAGCGGGACGGGGCTCCTACAATGAGCAGTTCTTC,CSARGLAGRGSYNEQFF
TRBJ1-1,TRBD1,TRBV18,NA,TGTGCCAGCTCACCACCCACGGGACAGATGAACACTGAAGCTTTCTTT,CASSPPTGQMNTEAFF
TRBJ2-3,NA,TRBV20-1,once,TGCAGTGCTAGAGCGGCAGATACGCAGTATTTT,CSARAADTQYF
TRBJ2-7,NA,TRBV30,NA,TGTGCCTGGAGTTGGCAGCCGGCCTACGAGCAGTACTTC,CAWSWQPAYEQYF
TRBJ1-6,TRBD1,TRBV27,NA,TGTGCCAGCAGTTCCAGCGACAGGGCCCACGGTTCACCCCTCCACTTT,CASSSSDRAHGSPLHF
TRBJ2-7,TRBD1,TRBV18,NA,TGTGCCAGCTCCCCGGACAGGAACTACGAGCAGTACTTC,CASSPDRNYEQYF